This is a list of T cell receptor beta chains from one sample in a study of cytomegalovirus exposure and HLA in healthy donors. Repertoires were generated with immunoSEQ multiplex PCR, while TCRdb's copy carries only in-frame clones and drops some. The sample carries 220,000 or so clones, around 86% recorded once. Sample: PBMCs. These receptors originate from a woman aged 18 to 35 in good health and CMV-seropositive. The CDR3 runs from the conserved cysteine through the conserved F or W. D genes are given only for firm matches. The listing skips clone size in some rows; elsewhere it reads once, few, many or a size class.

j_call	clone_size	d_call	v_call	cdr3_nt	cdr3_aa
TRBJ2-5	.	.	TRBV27	TGTGCCAGTCGGTTGGGAGGCCTCGAGACCCAGTACTTC	CASRLGGLETQYF
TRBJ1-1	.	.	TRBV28	TGTGCCAGCAGTTCCCCCAGCGGTAACACTGAAGCTTTCTTT	CASSSPSGNTEAFF
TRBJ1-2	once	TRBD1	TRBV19	TGTGCCAGTAGCCAAGGACAGGGCTATAACTATGGCTACACCTTC	CASSQGQGYNYGYTF
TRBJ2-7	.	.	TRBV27	TGTGCCAGCATCAGAGGGTATGAGCAGTACTTC	CASIRGYEQYF
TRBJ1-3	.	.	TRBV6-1	TGTGCCAGCAGTGAACCGAGACTTACGTCAGGAAACACCATATATTTT	CASSEPRLTSGNTIYF
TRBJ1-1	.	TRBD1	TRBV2	TGTGCCAGCAGTGAGGTTTTGTCCAGGGGGGCTGAAGCTTTCTTT	CASSEVLSRGAEAFF
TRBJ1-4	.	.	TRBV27	TGTGCCAGCAGTTTATTTGCGGGTGCAACTAATGAAAAACTGTTTTTT	CASSLFAGATNEKLFF
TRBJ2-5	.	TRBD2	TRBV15	TGTGCCACCAGCAGAGGGACTAGCGGAGAGACCCAGTACTTC	CATSRGTSGETQYF
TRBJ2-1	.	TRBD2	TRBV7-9	TGTGCCAGCAGCTTAGGGGGAGGGATCGTTGAGCAGTTCTTC	CASSLGGGIVEQFF
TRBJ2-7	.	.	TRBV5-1	TGCGCCAGCAGCAGGGCTGGCGGGGCCTCCTACGAGCAGTACTTC	CASSRAGGASYEQYF
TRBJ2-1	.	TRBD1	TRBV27	TGTGCCAGCAGTCCAGGGGGAAATGAGCAGTTCTTC	CASSPGGNEQFF
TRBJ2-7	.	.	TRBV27	TGTGCCAGCAGTTTATTTGGCTCTCGCGAGCAGTACTTC	CASSLFGSREQYF
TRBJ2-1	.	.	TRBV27	TGTGCCAGCAGTTTATTGCGGTCTAGCAGGAATGAGCAGTTCTTC	CASSLLRSSRNEQFF